This T cell receptor (beta chain) stems from a study of blood T cell repertoires in COVID-19. Across the whole study: Samples taken during acute and convalescent COVID-19 were collected in the United States, Italy and Spain. In each case, the material was cDNA or gDNA derived from T cells, B-cell-depleted T cells, or PBMCs.

Under the authors' procedure: From reference gene primer amplification, estimates of nucleated cell counts were derived. Libraries were prepared by immunoSEQ multiplex PCR; TCRdb keeps only in-frame clonotypes and omits some of them. V, J and clone size are those of that table, while D and trimming were read from the DNA. This table has under 100,000 clones, 82% appearing once. CDR3 size: 14 residues. From germline, CDR1 is ENHRY and CDR2 SYGVKD. V shed 9 bases, J shed 1 base, and the junction held 6 bases outside the gene matches. V and J are TRBV10-3 and TRBJ1-1; TRBD1 matches 9 bases. The source material was peripheral blood. The receptor was derived from a man between 60 and 75 years old with acute or convalescent COVID-19. CDR3 protein: CAIRDREGNTEAFF. The DNA of the CDR3 is TGTGCCATAAGGGACAGGGAGGGGAACACTGAAGCTTTCTTT.